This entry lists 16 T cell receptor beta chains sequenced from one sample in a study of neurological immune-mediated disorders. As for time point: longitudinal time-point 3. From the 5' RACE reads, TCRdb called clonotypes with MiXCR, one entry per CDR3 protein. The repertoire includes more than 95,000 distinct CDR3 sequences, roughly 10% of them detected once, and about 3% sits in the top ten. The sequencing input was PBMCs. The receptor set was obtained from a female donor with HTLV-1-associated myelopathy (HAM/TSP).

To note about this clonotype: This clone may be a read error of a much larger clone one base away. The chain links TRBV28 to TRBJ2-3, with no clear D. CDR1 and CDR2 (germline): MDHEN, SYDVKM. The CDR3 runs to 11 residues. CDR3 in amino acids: CASSFPDTQCF. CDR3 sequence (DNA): TGTGCCAGCAGTTTCCCTGATACGCAGTGTTTT.

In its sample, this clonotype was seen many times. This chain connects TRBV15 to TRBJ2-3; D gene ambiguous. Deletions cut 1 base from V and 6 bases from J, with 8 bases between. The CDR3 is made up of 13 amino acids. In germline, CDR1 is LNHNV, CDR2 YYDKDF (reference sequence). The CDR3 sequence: CATSRAVSDTQYF. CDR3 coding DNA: TGTGCCACCAGCAGAGCGGTATCTGATACGCAGTATTTT.

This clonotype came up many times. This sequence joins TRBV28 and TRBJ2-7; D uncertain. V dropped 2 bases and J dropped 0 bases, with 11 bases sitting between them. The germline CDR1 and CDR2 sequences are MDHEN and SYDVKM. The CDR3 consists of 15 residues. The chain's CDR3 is CASSLGPTGSYEQYF. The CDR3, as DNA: TGTGCCAGCAGTTTAGGACCTACCGGCTCCTACGAGCAGTACTTC.

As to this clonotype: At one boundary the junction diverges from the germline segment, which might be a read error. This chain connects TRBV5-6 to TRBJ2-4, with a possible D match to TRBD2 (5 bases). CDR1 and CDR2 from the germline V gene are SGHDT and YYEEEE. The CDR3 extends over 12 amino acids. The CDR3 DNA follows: TGTGCCAGCAGTAATGGACTGGACCCGCCAGACTTC. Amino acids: CASSNGLDPPDF.

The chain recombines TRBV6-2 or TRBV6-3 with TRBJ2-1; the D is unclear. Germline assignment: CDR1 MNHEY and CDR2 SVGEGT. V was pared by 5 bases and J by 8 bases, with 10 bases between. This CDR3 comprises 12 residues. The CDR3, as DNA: TGTGCCAGCAGTGAGGACGACGATGAGCAGTTCTTC. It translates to CASSEDDDEQFF.

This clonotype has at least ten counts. The DNA of the CDR3 is TGTGCCAGCAGCTCCGGGGACAGGGGCGCTGAAGCTTTCTTT. Translation: CASSSGDRGAEAFF. The chain employs TRBV7-3 and TRBJ1-1; 10 bases are a match to TRBD1. The CDR3 length is 14 residues. The junction had 5 bases not matched to a gene; V was cut back by 4 bases and J by 6 bases. Germline CDR1 and CDR2: SGHTA and FQGTGA.

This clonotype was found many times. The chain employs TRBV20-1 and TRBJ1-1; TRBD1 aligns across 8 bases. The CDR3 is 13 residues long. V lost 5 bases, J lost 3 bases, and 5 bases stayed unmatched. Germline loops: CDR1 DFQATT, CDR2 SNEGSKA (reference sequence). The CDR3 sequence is CSASTGADTEAFF. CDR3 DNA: TGCAGTGCTTCGACAGGGGCCGACACTGAAGCTTTCTTT.

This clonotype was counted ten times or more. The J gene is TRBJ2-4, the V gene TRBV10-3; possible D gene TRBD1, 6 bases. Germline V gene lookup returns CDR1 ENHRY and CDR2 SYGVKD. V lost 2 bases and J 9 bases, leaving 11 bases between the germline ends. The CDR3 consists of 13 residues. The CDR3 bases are TGTGCCATCAGTGAGGCACAGGGACGCATTCAGTACTTC. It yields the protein CAISEAQGRIQYF.

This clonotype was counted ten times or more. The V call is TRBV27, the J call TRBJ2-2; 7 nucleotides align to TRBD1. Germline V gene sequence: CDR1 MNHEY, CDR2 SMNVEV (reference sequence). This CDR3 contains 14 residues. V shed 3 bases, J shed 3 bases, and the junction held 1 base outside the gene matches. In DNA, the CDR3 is TGTGCCAGCAGTTTGAGGGGGCACACCGGGGAGCTGTTTTTT. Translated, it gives CASSLRGHTGELFF.

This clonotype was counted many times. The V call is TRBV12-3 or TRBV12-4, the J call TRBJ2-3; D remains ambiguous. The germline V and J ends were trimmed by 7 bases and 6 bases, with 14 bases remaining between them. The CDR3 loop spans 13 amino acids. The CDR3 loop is CASNRAFWDTQYF. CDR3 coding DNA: TGTGCCAGCAACCGAGCTTTCTGGGATACGCAGTATTTT.

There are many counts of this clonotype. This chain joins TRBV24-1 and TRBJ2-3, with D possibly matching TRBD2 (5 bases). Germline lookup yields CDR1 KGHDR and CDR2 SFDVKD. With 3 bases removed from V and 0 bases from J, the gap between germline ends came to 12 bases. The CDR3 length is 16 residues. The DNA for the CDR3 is TGTGCCACCAGTGATCCCGGACTGCTCAGCACAGATACGCAGTATTTT. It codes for CATSDPGLLSTDTQYF.

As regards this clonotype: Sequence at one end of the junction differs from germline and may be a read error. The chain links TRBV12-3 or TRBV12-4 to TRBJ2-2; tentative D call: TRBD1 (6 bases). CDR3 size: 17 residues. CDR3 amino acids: CASSPLPVYGDTRELFF. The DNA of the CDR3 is TGTGCTAGCAGTCCGTTGCCCGTGTACGGGGACACCCGGGAGCTGTTTTTT.

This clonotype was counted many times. This CDR3 reads CASGTGVIEQFF. CDR3 in DNA: TGTGCCAGCGGGACAGGGGTGATTGAGCAGTTCTTC. The gene calls are TRBV9 and TRBJ2-1; 10 bases map to TRBD1. The CDR3 consists of 12 residues. V gave up 7 bases and J gave up 9 bases; unmatched junction bases: 4. CDR1 is SGDLS and CDR2 is YYNGEE in the germline V gene.

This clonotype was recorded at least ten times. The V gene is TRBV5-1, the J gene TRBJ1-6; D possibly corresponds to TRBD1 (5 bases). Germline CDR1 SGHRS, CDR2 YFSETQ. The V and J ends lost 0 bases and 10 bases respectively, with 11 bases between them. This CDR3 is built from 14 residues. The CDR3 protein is CASSLDQGASPLHF. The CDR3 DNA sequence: TGCGCCAGCAGCTTGGACCAGGGTGCATCACCCCTCCACTTT.

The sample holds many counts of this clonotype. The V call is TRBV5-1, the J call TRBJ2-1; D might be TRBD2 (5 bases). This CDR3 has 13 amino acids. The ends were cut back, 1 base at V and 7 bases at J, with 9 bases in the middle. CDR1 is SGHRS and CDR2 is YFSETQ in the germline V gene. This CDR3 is CASSLSSTNEQFF. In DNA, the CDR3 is TGCGCCAGCAGCTTGTCTAGCACGAATGAGCAGTTCTTC.

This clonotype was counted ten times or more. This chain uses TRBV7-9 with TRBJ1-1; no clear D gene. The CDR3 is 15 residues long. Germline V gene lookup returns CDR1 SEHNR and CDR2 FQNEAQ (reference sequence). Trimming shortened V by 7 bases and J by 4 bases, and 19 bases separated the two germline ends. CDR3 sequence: CASNQMAVIGTEAFF. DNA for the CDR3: TGTGCCAGCAACCAGATGGCAGTTATCGGCACTGAAGCTTTCTTT.